Shown below are 10 T cell receptor beta chains from a single sample sequenced in a study of T cells after yellow fever vaccination. TCRdb processed the 5' RACE reads anew with MiXCR; each CDR3 protein has one entry. This table has a few hundred thousand distinct CDR3 sequences, 5.2% appearing once. The specimen comprised CD4+ T cells sorted from PBMCs, sampled on the day of the yellow fever booster vaccination. The receptors come from a man in his late teens or twenties who received the YFV17D yellow fever vaccine.

This clonotype was found many times. The chain couples TRBV24-1 to TRBJ1-1; D gene unclear. The length of the CDR3 is 12 residues. Germline lookup yields CDR1 KGHDR and CDR2 SFDVKD. V was trimmed by 0 bases and J by 7 bases, leaving 5 bases between them. Written as DNA, the CDR3 is TGTGCCACCAGTGATTTGGTCGGTGAAGCTTTCTTT. It codes for CATSDLVGEAFF.

This sequence joins TRBV19 and TRBJ1-3; D not resolved. V lost 5 bases to trimming and J lost 2 bases, with 10 bases between them. The length of the CDR3 is 14 residues. The germline V gene has CDR1 LNHDA and CDR2 SQIVND (reference sequence). The CDR3 reads CASSRAGTGNTIYF. CDR3 DNA: TGTGCCAGTAGTCGGGCAGGCACTGGAAACACCATATATTTT. Full variable domain (outside the CDR3, taken from reference TRBV19 and TRBJ1-3): DGGITQSPKYLFRKEGQNVTLSCEQNLNHDAMYWYRQDPGQGLRLIYYSQIVNDFQKGDIAEGYSVSREKKESFPLTVTSAQKNPTAFYLCASSRAGTGNTIYFGEGSWLTVV.

Ten or more counts support this clonotype. The V gene is TRBV2, the J gene TRBJ1-5; perhaps TRBD1 as D (6 bases). Germline loops: CDR1 SNHLY, CDR2 FYNNEI. The CDR3 has 15 amino acids. V gave up 8 bases and J gave up 7 bases, with 21 bases separating them. The CDR3 DNA sequence: TGTGCCAGCTCTGACCCGCGGGGGCGGAACCAGCCCCAGCATTTT. Translation gives CASSDPRGRNQPQHF.

This chain uses TRBV7-2 with TRBJ2-3; D may be TRBD1 (7 bases). The V gene's germline CDR1 is SGHTA and CDR2 FQGNSA. This CDR3 is built from 14 residues. Deletions cut 6 bases from V and 8 bases from J, with 18 bases between. The CDR3 reads CASSSRGGGGTQYF. The CDR3 nucleotides read TGTGCCAGCAGTTCCCGCGGAGGGGGCGGTACGCAGTATTTT.

The table lists this clonotype with a few counts. The chain joins TRBV20-1 to TRBJ2-3; 12 nucleotides match TRBD2. J lost 2 bases, V lost 5 bases, and 11 bases had no gene match. This CDR3 region has 17 residues. The germline gives CDR1 DFQATT, CDR2 SNEGSKA (reference sequence). The CDR3 is CSAPRTSGGLPTDTQYF. The CDR3 nucleotides are TGCAGTGCTCCCCGAACTAGCGGGGGGCTCCCCACAGATACGCAGTATTTT.

This clonotype was observed at least ten times. The chain couples TRBV6-5 to TRBJ1-3; tentative D call: TRBD1 (6 bases). Trimming took 0 bases from V and 4 from J, leaving 10 bases between them. The CDR3 loop spans 15 amino acids. CDR1 is MNHEY, CDR2 SVGAGI, per germline. The CDR3 DNA sequence: TGTGCCAGCAGTTACTCGCCCGGGGGCGGAAACACCATATATTTT. Protein: CASSYSPGGGNTIYF.

This chain links TRBV24-1 with TRBJ2-1; 8 bases agree with TRBD1. The CDR3 is made up of 15 amino acids. Germline CDR1 is KGHDR and CDR2 is SFDVKD. V gave up 3 bases and J gave up 9 bases; unmatched junction bases: 9. The CDR3, as DNA: TGTGCCACCAGTGATGCGACGACAGGGGATCGTGAGCAGTTCTTC. Amino acids: CATSDATTGDREQFF.

This clonotype has ten or more counts. V and J are TRBV9 and TRBJ2-1, with TRBD1 identical over 9 bases. V lost 5 bases to trimming and J lost 0 bases; unmatched junction nucleotides: 3. There are 15 residues in the CDR3. Germline V lookup: CDR1 SGDLS, CDR2 YYNGEE. Here the CDR3 reads CASRGQGSSYNEQFF. In DNA form, the CDR3 reads TGTGCCAGCAGGGGACAGGGAAGCTCCTACAATGAGCAGTTCTTC. Complete variable domain (other parts from reference TRBV9 and TRBJ2-1): DSGVTQTPKHLITATGQRVTLRCSPRSGDLSVYWYQQSLDQGLQFLIQYYNGEERAKGNILERFSAQQFPDLHSELNLSSLELGDSALYFCASRGQGSSYNEQFFGPGTRLTVL.

This clonotype has only a few counts. The chain is built from TRBV5-1 and TRBJ2-3, with a tentative D call TRBD1 (6 bases). In germline, CDR1 is SGHRS, CDR2 YFSETQ. The CDR3 covers 16 residues. Trimming left V 1 base short and J 0 bases short, with 12 bases between. CDR3 amino acids: CASSLLGAASTDTQYF. The CDR3 nucleotides read TGCGCCAGCAGCTTGTTGGGGGCGGCTAGCACAGATACGCAGTATTTT. Variable domain in full (rest from reference TRBV5-1 and TRBJ2-3): KAGVTQTPRYLIKTRGQQVTLSCSPISGHRSVSWYQQTPGQGLQFLFEYFSETQRNKGNFPGRFSGRQFSNSRSEMNVSTLELGDSALYLCASSLLGAASTDTQYFGPGTRLTVL.

This clonotype turned up a few times. J is TRBJ2-3 and V is TRBV6-1; 8 bases are a match to TRBD2. The CDR3 is made up of 19 amino acids. Germline V gives CDR1 MNHNS, CDR2 SASEGT. The V segment lost 3 bases and the J segment 7 bases; nucleotides outside the gene matches: 21. CDR3 in amino acids: CASSERVSGAPSPFYTQYF. The CDR3 DNA sequence: TGTGCCAGCAGTGAGCGGGTTAGCGGGGCCCCTTCTCCATTTTATACGCAGTATTTT.